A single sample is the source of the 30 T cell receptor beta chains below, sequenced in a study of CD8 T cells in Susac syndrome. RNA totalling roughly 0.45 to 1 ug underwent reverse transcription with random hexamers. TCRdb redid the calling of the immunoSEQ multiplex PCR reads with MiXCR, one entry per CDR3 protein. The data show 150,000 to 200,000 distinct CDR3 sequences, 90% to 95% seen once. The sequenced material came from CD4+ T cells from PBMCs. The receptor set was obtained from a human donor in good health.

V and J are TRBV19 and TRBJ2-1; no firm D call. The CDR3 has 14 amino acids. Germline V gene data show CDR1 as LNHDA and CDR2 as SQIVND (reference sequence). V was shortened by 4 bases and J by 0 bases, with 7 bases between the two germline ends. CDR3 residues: CASSRASSYNEQFF. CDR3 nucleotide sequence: TGTGCCAGTAGTAGGGCCAGCTCCTACAATGAGCAGTTCTTC.

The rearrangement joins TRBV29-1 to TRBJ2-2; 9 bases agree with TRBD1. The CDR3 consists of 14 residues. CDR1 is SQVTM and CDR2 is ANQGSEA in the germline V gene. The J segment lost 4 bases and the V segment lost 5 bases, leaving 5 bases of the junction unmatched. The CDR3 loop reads CSVRTGVITGELFF. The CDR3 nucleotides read TGCAGCGTTCGGACAGGGGTCATCACCGGGGAGCTGTTTTTT.

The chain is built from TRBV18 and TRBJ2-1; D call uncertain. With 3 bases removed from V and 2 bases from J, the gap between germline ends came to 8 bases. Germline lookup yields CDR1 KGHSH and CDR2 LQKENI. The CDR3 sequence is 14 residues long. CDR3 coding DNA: TGTGCCAGCTCACCGACGCGAACCTACAATGAGCAGTTCTTC. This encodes CASSPTRTYNEQFF.

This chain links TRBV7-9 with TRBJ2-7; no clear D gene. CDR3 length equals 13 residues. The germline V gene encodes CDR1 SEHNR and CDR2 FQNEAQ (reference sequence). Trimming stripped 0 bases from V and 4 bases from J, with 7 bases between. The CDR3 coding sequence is TGTGCCAGCAGCTTAGCCCATCTATACGAGCAGTACTTC. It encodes CASSLAHLYEQYF.

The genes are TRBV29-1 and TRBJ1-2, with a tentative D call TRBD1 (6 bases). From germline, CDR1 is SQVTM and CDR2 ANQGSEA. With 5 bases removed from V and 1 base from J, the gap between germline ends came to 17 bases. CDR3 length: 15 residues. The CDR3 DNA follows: TGCAGCGTTTTTGACAGGAACCCTCTTAACTATGGCTACACCTTC. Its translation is CSVFDRNPLNYGYTF.

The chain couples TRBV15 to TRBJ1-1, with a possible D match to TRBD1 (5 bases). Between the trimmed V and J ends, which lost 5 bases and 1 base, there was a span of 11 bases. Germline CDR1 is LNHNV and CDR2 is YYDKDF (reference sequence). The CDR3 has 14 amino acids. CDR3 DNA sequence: TGTGCCACCAGCGCCCGGGGGTGGAACACTGAAGCTTTCTTT. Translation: CATSARGWNTEAFF.

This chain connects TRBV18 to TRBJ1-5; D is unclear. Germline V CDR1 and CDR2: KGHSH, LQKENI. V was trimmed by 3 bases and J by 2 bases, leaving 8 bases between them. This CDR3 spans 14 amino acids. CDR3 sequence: CASSPSGGNQPQHF. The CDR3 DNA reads TGTGCCAGCTCACCCTCCGGGGGCAATCAGCCCCAGCATTTT.

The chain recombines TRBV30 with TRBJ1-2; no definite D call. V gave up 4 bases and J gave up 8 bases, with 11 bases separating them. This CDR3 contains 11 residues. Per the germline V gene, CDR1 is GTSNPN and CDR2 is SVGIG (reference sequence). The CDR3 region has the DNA TGTGCCTGGACATCTTTTTACGGCTACACCTTC. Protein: CAWTSFYGYTF. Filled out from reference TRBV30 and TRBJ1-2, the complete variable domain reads SQTIHQWPATLVQPVGSPLSLECTVEGTSNPNLYWYRQAAGRGLQLLFYSVGIGQISSEVPQNLSASRPQDRQFILSSKKLLLSDSGFYLCAWTSFYGYTFGSGTRLTVV.

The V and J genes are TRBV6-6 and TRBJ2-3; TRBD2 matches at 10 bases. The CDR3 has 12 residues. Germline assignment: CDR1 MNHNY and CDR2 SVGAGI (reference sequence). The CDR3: CGTSGDRDTQYF. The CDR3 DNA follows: TGTGGTACTAGCGGGGATCGGGATACGCAGTATTTT.

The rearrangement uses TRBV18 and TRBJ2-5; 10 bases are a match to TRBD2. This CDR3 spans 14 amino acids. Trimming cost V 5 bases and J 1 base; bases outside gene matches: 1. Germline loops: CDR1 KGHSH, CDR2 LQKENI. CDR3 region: CASSSSGSQETQYF. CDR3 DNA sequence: TGTGCCAGCTCATCTAGCGGGAGCCAAGAGACCCAGTACTTC.

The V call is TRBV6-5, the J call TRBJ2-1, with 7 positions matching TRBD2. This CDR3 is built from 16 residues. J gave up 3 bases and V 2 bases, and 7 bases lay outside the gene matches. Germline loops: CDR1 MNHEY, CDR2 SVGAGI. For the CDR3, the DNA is TGTGCCAGCAGTTACCTGCGGCGGGGGAACTACAATGAGCAGTTCTTC. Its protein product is CASSYLRRGNYNEQFF.

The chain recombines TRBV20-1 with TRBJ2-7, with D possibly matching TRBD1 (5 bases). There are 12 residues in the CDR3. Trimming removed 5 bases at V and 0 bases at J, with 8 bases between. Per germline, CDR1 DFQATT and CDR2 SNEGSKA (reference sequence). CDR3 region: CSACRDSYEQYF. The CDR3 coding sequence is TGCAGTGCTTGCAGGGACTCCTACGAGCAGTACTTC.

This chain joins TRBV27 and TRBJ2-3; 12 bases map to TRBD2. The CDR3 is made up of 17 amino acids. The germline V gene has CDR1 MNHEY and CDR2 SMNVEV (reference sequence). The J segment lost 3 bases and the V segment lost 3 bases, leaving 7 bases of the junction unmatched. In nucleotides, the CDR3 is TGTGCCAGCAGTTTCCGGACTAGCGGGGATTTAACAGATACGCAGTATTTT. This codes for CASSFRTSGDLTDTQYF.

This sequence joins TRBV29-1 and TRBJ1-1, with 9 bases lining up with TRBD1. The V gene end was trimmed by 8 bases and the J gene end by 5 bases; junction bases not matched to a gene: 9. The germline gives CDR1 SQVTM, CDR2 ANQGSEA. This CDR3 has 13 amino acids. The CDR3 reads CSSRTGAGTEAFF. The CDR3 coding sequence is TGCAGCTCCAGGACAGGGGCAGGAACTGAAGCTTTCTTT.

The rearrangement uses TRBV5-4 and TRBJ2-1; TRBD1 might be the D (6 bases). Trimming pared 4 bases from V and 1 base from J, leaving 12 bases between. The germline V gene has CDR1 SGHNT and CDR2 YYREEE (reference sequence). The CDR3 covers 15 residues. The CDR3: CASSPGVGSYNEQFF. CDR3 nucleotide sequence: TGTGCCAGCAGCCCAGGGGTGGGGTCCTACAATGAGCAGTTCTTC.

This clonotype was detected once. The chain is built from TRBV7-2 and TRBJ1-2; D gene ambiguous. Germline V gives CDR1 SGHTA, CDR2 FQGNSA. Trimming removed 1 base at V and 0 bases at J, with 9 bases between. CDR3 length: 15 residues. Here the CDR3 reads CASSLVTVPNYGYTF. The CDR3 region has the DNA TGTGCCAGCAGCTTAGTTACAGTCCCTAACTATGGCTACACCTTC.

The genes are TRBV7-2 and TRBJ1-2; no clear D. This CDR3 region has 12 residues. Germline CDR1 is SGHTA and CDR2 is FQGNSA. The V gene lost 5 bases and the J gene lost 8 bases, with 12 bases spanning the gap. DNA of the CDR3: TGTGCCAGCAGCGAAGCCCATGCAGGCTACACCTTC. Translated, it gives CASSEAHAGYTF.

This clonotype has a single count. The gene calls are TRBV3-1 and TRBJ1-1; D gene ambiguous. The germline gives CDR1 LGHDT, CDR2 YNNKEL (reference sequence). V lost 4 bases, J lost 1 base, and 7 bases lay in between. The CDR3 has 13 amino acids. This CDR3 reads CASSRVENTEAFF. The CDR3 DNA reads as TGTGCCAGCAGCCGAGTGGAGAACACTGAAGCTTTCTTT.

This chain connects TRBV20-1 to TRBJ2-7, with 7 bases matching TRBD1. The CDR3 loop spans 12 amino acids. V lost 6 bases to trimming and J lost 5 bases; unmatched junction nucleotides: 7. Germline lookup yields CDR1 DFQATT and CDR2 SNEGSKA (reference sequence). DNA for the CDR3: TGCAGTGCCCAGAGGGGGCGAGACGAGCAGTACTTC. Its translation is CSAQRGRDEQYF.

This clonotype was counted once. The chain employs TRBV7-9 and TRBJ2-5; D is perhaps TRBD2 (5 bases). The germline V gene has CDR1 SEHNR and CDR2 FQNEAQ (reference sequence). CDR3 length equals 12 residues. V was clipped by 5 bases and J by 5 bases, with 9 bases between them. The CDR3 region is CASSRVAETQYF. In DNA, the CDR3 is TGTGCCAGCAGCCGGGTAGCGGAGACCCAGTACTTC. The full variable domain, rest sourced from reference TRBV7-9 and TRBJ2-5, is DTGVSQNPRHKITKRGQNVTFRCDPISEHNRLYWYRQTLGQGPEFLTYFQNEAQLEKSRLLSDRFSAERPKGSFSTLEIQRTEQGDSAMYLCASSRVAETQYFGPGTRLLVL.

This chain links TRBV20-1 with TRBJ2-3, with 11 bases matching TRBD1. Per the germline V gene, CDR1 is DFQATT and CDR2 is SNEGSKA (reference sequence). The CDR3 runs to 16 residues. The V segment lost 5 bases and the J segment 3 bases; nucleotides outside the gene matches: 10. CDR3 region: CSAYLPRDRGTDTQYF. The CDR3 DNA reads TGCAGTGCTTATTTACCCCGGGACAGGGGGACAGATACGCAGTATTTT.

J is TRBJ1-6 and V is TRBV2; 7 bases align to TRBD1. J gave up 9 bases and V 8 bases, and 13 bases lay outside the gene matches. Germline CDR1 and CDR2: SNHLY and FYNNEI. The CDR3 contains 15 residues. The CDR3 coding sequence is TGTGCCAGCCGTACCGGGACAGCGGCACCTTCACCCCTCCACTTT. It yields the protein CASRTGTAAPSPLHF.

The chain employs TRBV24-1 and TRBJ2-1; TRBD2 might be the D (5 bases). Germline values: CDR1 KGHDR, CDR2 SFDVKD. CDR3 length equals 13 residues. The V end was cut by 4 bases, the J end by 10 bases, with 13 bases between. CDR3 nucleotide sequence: TGTGCCACCAGTGACCGGACTCCCGGCGAGCAGTTCTTC. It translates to CATSDRTPGEQFF.

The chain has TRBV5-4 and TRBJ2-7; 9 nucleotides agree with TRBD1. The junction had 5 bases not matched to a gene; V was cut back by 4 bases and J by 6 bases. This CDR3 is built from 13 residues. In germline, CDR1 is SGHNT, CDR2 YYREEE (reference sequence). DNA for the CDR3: TGTGCCAGCAGCCCGGGGACAGGGTTCGAGCAGTACTTC. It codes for CASSPGTGFEQYF.

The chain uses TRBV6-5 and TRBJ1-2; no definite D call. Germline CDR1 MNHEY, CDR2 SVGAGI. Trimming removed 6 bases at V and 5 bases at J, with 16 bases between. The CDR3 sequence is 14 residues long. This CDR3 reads CASSPGGVGYGYTF. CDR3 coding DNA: TGTGCCAGCAGCCCCGGCGGGGTTGGGTATGGCTACACCTTC.

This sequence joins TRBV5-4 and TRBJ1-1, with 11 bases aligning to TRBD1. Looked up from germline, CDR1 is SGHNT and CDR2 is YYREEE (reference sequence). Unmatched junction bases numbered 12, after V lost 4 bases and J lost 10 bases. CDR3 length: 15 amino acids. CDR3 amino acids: CASSQGTGGFGSAFF. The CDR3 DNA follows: TGTGCCAGCAGCCAGGGGACAGGGGGTTTTGGTTCAGCTTTCTTT.

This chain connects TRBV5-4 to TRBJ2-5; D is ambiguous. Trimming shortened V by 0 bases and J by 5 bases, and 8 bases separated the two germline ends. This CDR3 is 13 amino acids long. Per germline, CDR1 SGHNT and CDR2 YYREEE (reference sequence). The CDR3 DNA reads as TGTGCCAGCAGCTTGGCCGGGTGGGAGACCCAGTACTTC. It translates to CASSLAGWETQYF.

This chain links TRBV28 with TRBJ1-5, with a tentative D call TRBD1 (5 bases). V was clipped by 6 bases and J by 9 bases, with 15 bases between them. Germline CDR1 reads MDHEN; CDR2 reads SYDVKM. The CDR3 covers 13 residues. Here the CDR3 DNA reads TGTGCCAGCAGGGGGACGCCCTCGGGGCCCCAGCATTTT. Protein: CASRGTPSGPQHF.

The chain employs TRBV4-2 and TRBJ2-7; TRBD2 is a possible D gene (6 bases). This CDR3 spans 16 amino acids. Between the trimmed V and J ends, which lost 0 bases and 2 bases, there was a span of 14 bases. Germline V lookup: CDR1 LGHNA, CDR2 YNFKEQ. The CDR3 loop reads CASSQELAGQTYEQYF. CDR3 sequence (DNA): TGTGCCAGCAGCCAAGAACTCGCGGGGCAGACCTACGAGCAGTACTTC.

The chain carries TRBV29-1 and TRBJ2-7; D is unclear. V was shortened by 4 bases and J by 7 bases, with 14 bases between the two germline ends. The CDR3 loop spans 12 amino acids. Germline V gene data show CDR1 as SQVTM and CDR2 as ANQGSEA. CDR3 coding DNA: TGCAGCGTTGGTCGGCGGTGGGAAGAGCAGTACTTC. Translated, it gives CSVGRRWEEQYF.